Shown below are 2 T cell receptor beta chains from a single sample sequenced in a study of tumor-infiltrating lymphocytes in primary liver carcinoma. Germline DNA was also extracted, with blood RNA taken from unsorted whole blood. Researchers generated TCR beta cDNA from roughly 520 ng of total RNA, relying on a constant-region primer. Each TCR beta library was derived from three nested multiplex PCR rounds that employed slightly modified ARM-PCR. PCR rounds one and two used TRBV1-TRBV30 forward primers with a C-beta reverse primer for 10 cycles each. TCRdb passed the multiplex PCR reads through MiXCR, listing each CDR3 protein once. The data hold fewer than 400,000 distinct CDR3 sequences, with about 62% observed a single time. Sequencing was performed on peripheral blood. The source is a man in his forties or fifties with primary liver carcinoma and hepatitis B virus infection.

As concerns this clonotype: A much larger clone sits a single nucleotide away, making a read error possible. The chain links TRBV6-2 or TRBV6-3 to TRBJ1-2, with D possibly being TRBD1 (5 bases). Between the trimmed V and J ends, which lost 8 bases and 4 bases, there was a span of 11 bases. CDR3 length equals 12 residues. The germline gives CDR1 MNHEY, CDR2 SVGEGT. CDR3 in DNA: TGTGCCAGCCACGGGACGGGCTATGGCTACACCTTC. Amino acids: CASHGTGYGYTF.

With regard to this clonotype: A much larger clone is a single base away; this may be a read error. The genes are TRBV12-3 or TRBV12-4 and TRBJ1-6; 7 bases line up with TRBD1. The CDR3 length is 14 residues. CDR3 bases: TGTGCCAGGAGTTTACTCTCAGGGGGGTCACCCCTCCACTTT. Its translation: CARSLLSGGSPLHF.